Below are 26 T cell receptor beta chains sequenced from a single sample in a study of blood T cells in healthy people across ages. The second PCR ran roughly 6 to 11 cycles with a sample-barcoded 5' primer and J-beta primers. TCRdb independently ran MiXCR on the 5' RACE reads; one entry per CDR3 protein. The data show 750,000 to 1,000,000 distinct CDR3 sequences, with approximately 32% seen just once and 10% held by the top ten. The data also belong to a second study, concerning T cells of mothers and their children.

Sequencing was carried out using blood. The receptor set was obtained from a woman aged 40 to 49 in good health.

The chain is built from TRBV7-9 and TRBJ1-1; a possible D gene is TRBD1 (5 bases). The CDR3 totals 14 residues. Germline CDR1 and CDR2: SEHNR and FQNEAQ (reference sequence). V lost 5 bases to trimming and J lost 3 bases, with 13 bases between them. The CDR3 region is CASSPRGGHTEAFF. The DNA for the CDR3 is TGTGCCAGCAGCCCACGCGGGGGTCACACTGAAGCTTTCTTT.

This clonotype was recorded at least ten times. CDR3 DNA: TGCAGTGCCCGAAAAACCGGGACCTACGAGCAGTACTTC. Encoded protein: CSARKTGTYEQYF. The chain combines TRBV20-1 with TRBJ2-7, with D maybe TRBD2 (5 bases). Germline V gene sequence: CDR1 DFQATT, CDR2 SNEGSKA (reference sequence). Between the trimmed V and J ends, which lost 6 bases and 2 bases, there was a span of 14 bases. CDR3 size: 13 residues.

The chain joins TRBV12-3 or TRBV12-4 to TRBJ2-5; 9 bases match TRBD2. The ends lost 4 bases at V and 5 bases at J; junction bases unmatched: 8. The length of the CDR3 is 15 residues. CDR3 residues: CASSYGLASSETQYF. CDR3 in DNA: TGTGCCAGCAGTTACGGACTAGCGAGCAGCGAGACCCAGTACTTC.

This clonotype was recorded a few times. The rearrangement joins TRBV4-1 to TRBJ1-5; no definite D call. The germline V and J ends were trimmed by 0 bases and 5 bases, with 11 bases remaining between them. CDR3 length: 15 amino acids. CDR1 MGHRA and CDR2 YSYEKL come from the germline V gene. CDR3 sequence (DNA): TGCGCCAGCAGCCAAGATTCCATGGGGTATCAGCCCCAGCATTTT. It encodes CASSQDSMGYQPQHF.

This clonotype was seen a few times. The chain uses TRBV6-5 and TRBJ1-1, with D perhaps TRBD1 (6 bases). The CDR3 is 14 residues long. Germline values: CDR1 MNHEY, CDR2 SVGAGI. V shed 5 bases and J shed 5 bases, with 15 bases lying between them. This CDR3 is CASSEGGRGTEAFF. CDR3 DNA sequence: TGTGCCAGCAGTGAGGGGGGGCGAGGTACTGAAGCTTTCTTT.

This clonotype appeared many times. V usage is TRBV12-3 or TRBV12-4 and J usage is TRBJ1-2; D unresolved. CDR3 size: 12 residues. The V gene lost 0 bases and the J gene lost 8 bases, with 7 bases spanning the gap. The CDR3 DNA reads as TGTGCCAGCAGTTTAGCGGGCCGGGGCTACACCTTC. Its translation: CASSLAGRGYTF.

Details on this clonotype: A much larger clone is a single base away; this may be a read error. The gene calls are TRBV27 and TRBJ2-1, with D perhaps TRBD1 (6 bases). Germline V lookup: CDR1 MNHEY, CDR2 SMNVEV (reference sequence). The CDR3 runs to 15 residues. V was shortened by 0 bases and J by 8 bases, with 14 bases between the two germline ends. The DNA of the CDR3 is TGTGCCAGCAGTTTATCAGCAGGGGTGAGGGATGAGCAGTTCTTC. Amino acid sequence: CASSLSAGVRDEQFF.

This clonotype was seen a handful of times. The chain recombines TRBV28 with TRBJ2-6, with 7 nucleotides matching TRBD1. Germline V gene sequence: CDR1 MDHEN, CDR2 SYDVKM. The V and J ends lost 4 bases and 2 bases, in that order; junction bases with no gene match: 8. The CDR3 has 17 residues. CDR3 sequence (DNA): TGTGCCAGCAGTTCAAGACAGGGTGGGACTGGGGCCAACGTCCTGACTTTC. It translates to CASSSRQGGTGANVLTF.

This clonotype has ten or more counts. The chain combines TRBV29-1 with TRBJ2-1, with D possibly called TRBD1 or TRBD2 (5 bases each). Trimming stripped 3 bases from V and 10 bases from J, with 10 bases between. Germline CDR1 and CDR2: SQVTM and ANQGSEA. CDR3 length: 11 residues. CDR3 residues: CSVEGVGEQFF. Here the CDR3 DNA reads TGCAGCGTTGAGGGGGTGGGGGAGCAGTTCTTC.

The rearrangement links TRBV6-5 to TRBJ1-4; D uncertain. V was pared by 0 bases and J by 8 bases, with 4 bases between. The germline V gene encodes CDR1 MNHEY and CDR2 SVGAGI. This CDR3 comprises 12 residues. CDR3 sequence: CASSYSNEKLFF. CDR3 coding DNA: TGTGCCAGCAGTTACTCGAACGAAAAACTGTTTTTT.

This clonotype was observed a few times. The junction departs from germline at one end; a sequencing error may be responsible. This sequence joins TRBV20-1 and TRBJ2-1; 9 nucleotides align to TRBD2. Germline CDR1 reads DFQATT; CDR2 reads SNEGSKA (reference sequence). The CDR3 has 14 amino acids. CDR3 protein: CSATSGTLYNEQFF. CDR3 DNA sequence: TGCAGTGCTACTAGCGGGACCCTTTACAATGAACAGTTCTTC.

This clonotype was recorded a few times. This could be a read error, since a much larger clone is one nucleotide away. The V gene is TRBV12-3 or TRBV12-4, the J gene TRBJ2-7; TRBD2 might be the D (6 bases). The length of the CDR3 is 17 residues. Trimming took 8 bases from V and 0 from J, leaving 23 bases between them. CDR3: CASRTGAGYGSSYEQYF. The CDR3 DNA reads TGTGCCAGCCGGACGGGAGCCGGCTACGGGAGCTCCTACGAGCAGTACTTC.

V gene TRBV20-1 combines with J gene TRBJ2-1, with TRBD2 as a possible D gene (5 bases). The CDR3 length is 14 residues. Germline-derived CDR1 and CDR2 are DFQATT and SNEGSKA (reference sequence). Trimming cost V 6 bases and J 0 bases, with 12 bases left between them. CDR3 sequence: CSASGSSSYNEQFF. The CDR3 DNA is TGCAGTGCGAGCGGTTCCAGCTCCTACAATGAGCAGTTCTTC.

This clonotype was seen at least ten times. The rearrangement uses TRBV9 and TRBJ2-7, with 11 bases fitting TRBD2. Losses at the gene ends were 1 base for V and 4 bases for J; bases not matched to a gene: 4. The CDR3 consists of 15 residues. Germline CDR1 reads SGDLS; CDR2 reads YYNGEE. The CDR3 nucleotides read TGTGCCAGCAGCGTACTAACTAGCGGGAGATACGAGCAGTACTTC. Protein: CASSVLTSGRYEQYF.

There are a few counts of this clonotype. J is TRBJ1-2 and V is TRBV28; 7 positions match TRBD1. V was clipped by 8 bases and J by 3 bases; unmatched bases: 3. CDR3 length equals 12 residues. Germline V gene data show CDR1 as MDHEN and CDR2 as SYDVKM. This chain's CDR3 is CASEGGYYGYTF. In nucleotides, the CDR3 is TGTGCCAGCGAAGGGGGCTACTATGGCTACACCTTC.

The V and J genes are TRBV2 and TRBJ2-3; D is unresolved. This CDR3 has 14 residues. CDR1 and CDR2 from the germline V gene are SNHLY and FYNNEI. V lost 4 bases and J 0 bases, leaving 8 bases between the germline ends. The CDR3 DNA reads as TGTGCCAGCAGTGTAGGAGTCAGCACAGATACGCAGTATTTT. This encodes CASSVGVSTDTQYF.

This clonotype occurred a few times. The chain joins TRBV3-1 to TRBJ2-3; weak D call: TRBD2 (6 bases). CDR3 length: 13 residues. The V gene lost 5 bases and the J gene lost 10 bases, with 16 bases spanning the gap. Per the germline V gene, CDR1 is LGHDT and CDR2 is YNNKEL (reference sequence). The CDR3 reads CASSGGSSEAQYF. DNA of the CDR3: TGTGCCAGCAGCGGCGGATCTAGCGAGGCGCAGTATTTT.

The chain is built from TRBV5-5 and TRBJ2-5; D possibly corresponds to TRBD2 (5 bases). The assigned J gene may be wrong: the sequence end matches TRBJ2-7 better. CDR1 is SGHKS and CDR2 is YYEKEE in the germline V gene (reference sequence). CDR3 size: 15 residues. CDR3 sequence reads: CASSPAGVLWDEQYF. In DNA form, the CDR3 reads TGTGCCAGCAGCCCAGCCGGGGTACTTTGGGACGAGCAGTACTTC.

In its sample, this clonotype was seen a few times. The chain couples TRBV12-3 or TRBV12-4 to TRBJ1-2; 12 bases line up with TRBD1. With V trimmed by 8 bases and J by 8 bases, 9 bases remained unmatched. This CDR3 contains 14 residues. Here the CDR3 DNA reads TGTGCCAGCTCCCCGGGACAGGGGGCGTGGGGCTACACCTTC. This sequence encodes CASSPGQGAWGYTF.

The CDR3 region has the DNA TGTGCCAGCAGTTACTCGAACGAGCGTGTTGGTGAGCAGTACTTC. The encoded protein is CASSYSNERVGEQYF. V is TRBV6-5 and J is TRBJ2-5; D ambiguous. Trimming left V 0 bases short and J 11 bases short, with 19 bases between. CDR1 and CDR2 from the germline V gene are MNHEY and SVGAGI. This CDR3 contains 15 residues.

The gene calls are TRBV7-6 and TRBJ2-4; no definite D call. The CDR3 consists of 13 residues. Trimming stripped 2 bases from V and 11 bases from J, with 13 bases between. Germline values: CDR1 SGHVS, CDR2 FNYEAQ. The CDR3 nucleotides read TGTGCCAGCAGCTTAAGCCGCTCTGGACTTCAGTACTTC. Translation: CASSLSRSGLQYF.

This clonotype was counted ten times or more. The chain joins TRBV6-6 to TRBJ1-1, with TRBD1 as a possible D gene (6 bases). This CDR3 is built from 13 residues. Trimming cost V 0 bases and J 7 bases, with 9 bases left between them. The germline V gene has CDR1 MNHNY and CDR2 SVGAGI (reference sequence). This chain's CDR3 is CASSYSTGDEAFF. CDR3 sequence (DNA): TGTGCCAGCAGTTACTCGACAGGAGATGAAGCTTTCTTT.

This clonotype appeared many times. This rearrangement joins TRBV11-2 to TRBJ2-7; D gene ambiguous. Trimming took off 5 bases at V and 3 bases at J, with 2 bases between the two ends. CDR3 length: 10 amino acids. Germline values: CDR1 SGHAT, CDR2 FQNNGV. The CDR3 coding sequence is TGTGCCAGCAGCAACTACGAGCAGTACTTC. Its translation: CASSNYEQYF.

This clonotype was found a few times. The CDR3 region is CASSQGQGDGNTIYF. CDR3 in DNA: TGCGCCAGCAGCCAAGGACAGGGTGACGGAAACACCATATATTTT. V gene TRBV4-3 combines with J gene TRBJ1-3, with 7 bases matching TRBD1. After removal of 1 base from V and 4 bases from J, the junction contained 4 bases not matched to a gene. The V gene's germline CDR1 is LGHNA and CDR2 YSLEER. The CDR3 consists of 15 residues.

Only a few counts were recorded for this clonotype. The gene calls are TRBV9 and TRBJ2-5, with 9 bases fitting TRBD2. Per germline, CDR1 SGDLS and CDR2 YYNGEE. CDR3 length: 17 residues. V lost 0 bases, J lost 5 bases, and 11 bases stayed unmatched. In nucleotides, the CDR3 is TGTGCCAGCAGCGTAGCCCTACTGGCGGGGGGGGATGAGACCCAGTACTTC. It translates to CASSVALLAGGDETQYF.

The V gene is TRBV7-2, the J gene TRBJ2-7, with 9 bases lining up with TRBD2. The CDR3 is 16 residues long. Germline lookup yields CDR1 SGHTA and CDR2 FQGNSA. V was pared by 5 bases and J by 3 bases, with 11 bases of the junction left unmatched. The DNA for the CDR3 is TGTGCCAGCAGCGTGGGACTAGCCGAAAGTTTCTACGAGCAGTACTTC. Translation gives CASSVGLAESFYEQYF.